This TCR beta chain comes out of a study of PD-1 blockade in classical Hodgkin lymphoma. Findings of the study overall: Before treatment, TCR diversity in newly diagnosed patients was reportedly lower than in healthy donors. Prior therapy or disease activity may underlie the repertoire differences, whose causes remain undefined.

Note on this clone: Its antigen is unidentified.

Clones were read by immunoSEQ multiplex PCR, and TCRdb kept only the in-frame ones, dropping some. The data show around 150,000 clones, with nearly 80% seen just once and about 9.3% held by the top ten. Patients all relapsed after autologous stem cell transplantation, and there was variation in brentuximab vedotin exposure. Relapsed/refractory classical Hodgkin lymphoma patients had complete, partial or progressive responses. Trimming cost V 6 bases and J 1 base; bases outside gene matches: 5. Per the germline V gene, CDR1 is SEHNR and CDR2 is FQNEAQ (reference sequence). This CDR3 comprises 16 residues.

The chain is built from TRBV7-9 and TRBJ1-6; 8 positions match TRBD1. The sequence was obtained from a human donor with classical Hodgkin lymphoma. Sequences were derived from peripheral blood mononuclear cells (PBMCs), sampled before the second cycle of nivolumab. CDR3 residues: CASRPGQGSYNSPLHF. CDR3 nucleotides: TGTGCCAGCAGACCCGGACAGGGATCCTATAATTCACCCCTCCACTTT.